This T cell receptor (beta chain) was sequenced during a study of T cells in tumors after PD-1 blockade. Study as a whole: Each patient got pembrolizumab 200 mg every 3 weeks or cemiplimab 350 mg every 2 weeks. During anti-PD-1 treatment, some patients continued daily vismodegib 150 mg.

A note on this clone: Its antigen is still unknown.

Sequencing was performed with immunoSEQ multiplex PCR; in TCRdb, only in-frame clones are kept and a portion is missing. The profile shows more than 40,000 clones, 79% of them singletons. V shed 0 bases and J 5 bases; nucleotides not matched to a gene: 4. This CDR3 contains 14 residues. CDR1 is PRHDT and CDR2 is FYEKMQ in the germline V gene (reference sequence). Template: tumor biopsy or peripheral blood genomic DNA, roughly 550-6,500 ng per sample. Study-level results: Some novel exhausted tumor clones appeared in pre-treatment blood, suggesting peripheral recruitment.

This chain uses TRBV13 with TRBJ2-7; 7 nucleotides line up with TRBD1. The sequenced sample was PBMCs, obtained before anti-PD-1 therapy. The receptor comes from a human donor with advanced basal cell or squamous cell carcinoma (not recorded which). The chain's CDR3 is CASSLGTGSDEQYF. The CDR3 DNA is TGTGCCAGCAGCTTAGGGACAGGGTCTGACGAGCAGTACTTC.